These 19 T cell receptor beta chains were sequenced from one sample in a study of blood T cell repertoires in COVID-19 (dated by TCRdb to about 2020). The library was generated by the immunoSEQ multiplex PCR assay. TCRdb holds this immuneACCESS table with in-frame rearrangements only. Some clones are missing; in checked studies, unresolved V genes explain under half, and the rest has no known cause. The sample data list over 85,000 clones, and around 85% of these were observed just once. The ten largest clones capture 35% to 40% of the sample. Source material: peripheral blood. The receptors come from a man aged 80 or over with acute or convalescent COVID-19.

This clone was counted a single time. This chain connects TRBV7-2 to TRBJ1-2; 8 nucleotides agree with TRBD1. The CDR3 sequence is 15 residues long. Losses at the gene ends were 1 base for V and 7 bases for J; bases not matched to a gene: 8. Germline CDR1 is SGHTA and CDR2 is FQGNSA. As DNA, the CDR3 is TGTGCCAGCAGCTTAGGGCAGGGGGCCTCTCTTGGCTACACCTTC. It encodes CASSLGQGASLGYTF.

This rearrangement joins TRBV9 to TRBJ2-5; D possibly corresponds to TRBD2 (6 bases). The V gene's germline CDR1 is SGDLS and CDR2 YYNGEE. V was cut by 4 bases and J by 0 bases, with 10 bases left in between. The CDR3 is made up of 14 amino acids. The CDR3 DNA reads TGTGCCAGCAGCCTCCGGGACTACCAAGAGACCCAGTACTTC. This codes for CASSLRDYQETQYF.

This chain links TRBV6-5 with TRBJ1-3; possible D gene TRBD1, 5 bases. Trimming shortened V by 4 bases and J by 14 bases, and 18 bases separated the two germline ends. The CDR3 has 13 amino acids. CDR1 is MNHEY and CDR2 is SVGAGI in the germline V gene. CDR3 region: CASSSPGGDRLYF. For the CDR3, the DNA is TGTGCCAGCAGTTCCCCTGGCGGGGACCGACTATATTTT.

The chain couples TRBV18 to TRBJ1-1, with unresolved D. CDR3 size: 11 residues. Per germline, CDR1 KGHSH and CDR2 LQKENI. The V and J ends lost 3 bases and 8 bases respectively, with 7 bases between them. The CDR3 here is CASSPDSEAFF. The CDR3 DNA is TGTGCCAGCTCACCGGACTCAGAAGCTTTCTTT. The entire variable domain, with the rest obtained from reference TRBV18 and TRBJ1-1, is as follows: NAGVMQNPRHLVRRRGQEARLRCSPMKGHSHVYWYRQLPEEGLKFMVYLQKENIIDESGMPKERFSAEFPKEGPSILRIQQVVRGDSAAYFCASSPDSEAFFGQGTRLTVV.

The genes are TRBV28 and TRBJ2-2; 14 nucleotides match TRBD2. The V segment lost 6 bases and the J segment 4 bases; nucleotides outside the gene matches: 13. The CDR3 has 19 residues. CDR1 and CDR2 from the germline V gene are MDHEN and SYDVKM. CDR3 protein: CASRVTGTSGSLFTGELFF. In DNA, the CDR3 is TGTGCCAGCAGAGTAACTGGGACTAGCGGGAGTTTATTCACCGGGGAGCTGTTTTTT.

The CDR3 is CASSSRSFSQPQHF. CDR3 in DNA: TGTGCCAGCAGCTCACGGTCTTTTAGTCAGCCCCAGCATTTT. This chain uses TRBV5-6 with TRBJ1-5, with D unclear. V was trimmed by 3 bases and J by 6 bases, leaving 13 bases between them. This CDR3 comprises 14 residues. Germline V gives CDR1 SGHDT, CDR2 YYEEEE.

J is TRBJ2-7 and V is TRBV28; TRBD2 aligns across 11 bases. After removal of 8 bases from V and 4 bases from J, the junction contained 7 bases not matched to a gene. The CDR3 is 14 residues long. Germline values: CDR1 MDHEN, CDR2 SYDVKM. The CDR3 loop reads CASELTSGTYEQYF. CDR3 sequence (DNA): TGTGCCAGCGAATTGACTAGCGGGACTTACGAGCAGTACTTC.

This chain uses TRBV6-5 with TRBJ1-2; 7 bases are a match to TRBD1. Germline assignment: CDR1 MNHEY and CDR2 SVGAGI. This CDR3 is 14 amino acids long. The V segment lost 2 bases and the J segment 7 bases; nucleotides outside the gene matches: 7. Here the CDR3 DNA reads TGTGCCAGCAGTTACCAAACAGGGGAAACTGGCTACACCTTC. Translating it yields CASSYQTGETGYTF.

The CDR3 nucleotides are TGTGCCAGCAGTTATCAGGGTTCGTATGGCTACACCTTC. This encodes CASSYQGSYGYTF. This chain links TRBV28 with TRBJ1-2; TRBD1 might be the D (5 bases). The germline V and J ends were trimmed by 4 bases and 5 bases, with 11 bases remaining between them. Germline CDR1 reads MDHEN; CDR2 reads SYDVKM. The CDR3 consists of 13 residues.

CDR3 region: CASSYSTGLRVPYEQYF. The CDR3, as DNA: TGTGCCAGCAGTTACTCGACGGGACTTAGGGTCCCCTACGAGCAGTACTTC. The chain joins TRBV6-2 or TRBV6-3 to TRBJ2-7; TRBD2 is a possible D gene (6 bases). This CDR3 spans 17 amino acids. The germline V gene has CDR1 MNHEY and CDR2 SVGEGT. V lost 0 bases and J lost 2, with 17 bases in between.

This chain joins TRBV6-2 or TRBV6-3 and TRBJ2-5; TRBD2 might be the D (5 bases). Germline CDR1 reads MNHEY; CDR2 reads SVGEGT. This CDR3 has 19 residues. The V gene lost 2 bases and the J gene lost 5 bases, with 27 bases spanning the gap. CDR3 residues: CASSYPLPATGRKGETQYF. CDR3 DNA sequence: TGTGCCAGCAGTTACCCTCTGCCTGCAACTGGGAGAAAAGGGGAGACCCAGTACTTC.

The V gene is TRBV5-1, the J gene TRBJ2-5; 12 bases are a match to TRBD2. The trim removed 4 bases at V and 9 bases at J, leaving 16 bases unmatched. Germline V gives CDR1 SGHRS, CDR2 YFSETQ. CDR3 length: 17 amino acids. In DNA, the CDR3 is TGCGCCAGCAGCACCGGACTAGCGGGAACAACAAGAGGGTCCCAGTACTTC. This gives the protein CASSTGLAGTTRGSQYF.

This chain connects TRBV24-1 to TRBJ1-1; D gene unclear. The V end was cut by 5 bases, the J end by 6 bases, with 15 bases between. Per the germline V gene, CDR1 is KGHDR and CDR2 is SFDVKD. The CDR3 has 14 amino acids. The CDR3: CATSGSVVGAEAFF. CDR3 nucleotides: TGTGCCACCAGTGGGAGTGTTGTAGGCGCTGAAGCTTTCTTT.

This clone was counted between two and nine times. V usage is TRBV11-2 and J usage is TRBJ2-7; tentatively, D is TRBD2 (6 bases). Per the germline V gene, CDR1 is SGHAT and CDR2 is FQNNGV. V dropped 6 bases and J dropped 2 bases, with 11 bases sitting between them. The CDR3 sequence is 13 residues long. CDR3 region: CASSRGGAYEQYF. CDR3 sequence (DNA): TGTGCCAGCAGTCGGGGAGGTGCCTACGAGCAGTACTTC.

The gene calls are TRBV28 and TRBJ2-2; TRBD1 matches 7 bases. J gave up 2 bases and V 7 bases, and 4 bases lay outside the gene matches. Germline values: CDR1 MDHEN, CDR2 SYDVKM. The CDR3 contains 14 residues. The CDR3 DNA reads TGTGCCAGCACCTGGGACAGCAACACCGGGGAGCTGTTTTTT. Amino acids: CASTWDSNTGELFF.

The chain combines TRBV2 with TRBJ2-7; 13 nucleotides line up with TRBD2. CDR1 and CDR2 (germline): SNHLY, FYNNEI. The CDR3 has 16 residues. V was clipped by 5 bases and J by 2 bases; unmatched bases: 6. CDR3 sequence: CASSYGLAGAPYEQYF. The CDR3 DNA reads TGTGCCAGCAGTTATGGACTAGCGGGAGCCCCCTACGAGCAGTACTTC.

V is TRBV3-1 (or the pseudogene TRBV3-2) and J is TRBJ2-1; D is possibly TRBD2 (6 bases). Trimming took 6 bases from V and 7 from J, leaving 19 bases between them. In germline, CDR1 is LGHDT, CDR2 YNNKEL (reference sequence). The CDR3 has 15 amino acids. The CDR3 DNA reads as TGTGCCAGCAGTCAATCGGGACTCGGAGGGAATGAGCAGTTCTTC. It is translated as CASSQSGLGGNEQFF.

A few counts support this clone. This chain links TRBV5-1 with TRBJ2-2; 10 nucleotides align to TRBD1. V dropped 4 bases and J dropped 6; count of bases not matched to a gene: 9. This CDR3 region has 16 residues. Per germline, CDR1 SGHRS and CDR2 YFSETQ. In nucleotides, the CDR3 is TGCGCCAGCAGCACTAGGGACAGGGGCGGTGCCGGGGAGCTGTTTTTT. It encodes CASSTRDRGGAGELFF.

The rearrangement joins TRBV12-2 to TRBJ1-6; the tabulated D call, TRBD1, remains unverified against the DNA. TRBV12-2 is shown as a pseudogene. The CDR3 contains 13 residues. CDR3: CASRLRAGGYLHF. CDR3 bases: TGTGCAAGTCGCTTAAGGGCAGGGGGCTACCTCCACTTT.